Shown below are 18 T cell receptor beta chains from a single sample sequenced in a study of T cell repertoires in cytomegalovirus infection. One entry per CDR3 protein, called by TCRdb with MiXCR from the reads. The sample lists around 300,000 distinct CDR3 sequences; around 20% were seen once. Their cognate antigens are unknown. The sample was cultured PBMCs, taken from culture after CMV antigen stimulation. The source is a human donor in good health (CMV status not recorded). Some clones in this sample may be carry-over from other donors' samples.

This chain joins TRBV7-2 and TRBJ2-2; D is perhaps TRBD2 (5 bases). Per germline, CDR1 SGHTA and CDR2 FQGNSA. V was trimmed by 8 bases and J by 6 bases, leaving 7 bases between them. This CDR3 has 11 residues. This CDR3 reads CASERAGELFF. CDR3 DNA: TGTGCCAGCGAGAGGGCCGGGGAGCTGTTTTTT.

The V call is TRBV7-9, the J call TRBJ2-3; TRBD2 matches at 8 bases. V lost 3 bases and J lost 4; bases outside the gene matches: 6. Germline V gene sequence: CDR1 SEHNR, CDR2 FQNEAQ (reference sequence). CDR3 length: 15 amino acids. The chain's CDR3 is CASSLFGRVADTQYF. In DNA form, the CDR3 reads TGTGCCAGCAGCTTGTTCGGGAGGGTTGCAGATACGCAGTATTTT. The full variable domain, with the rest looked up from reference TRBV7-9 and TRBJ2-3, is DTGVSQNPRHKITKRGQNVTFRCDPISEHNRLYWYRQTLGQGPEFLTYFQNEAQLEKSRLLSDRFSAERPKGSFSTLEIQRTEQGDSAMYLCASSLFGRVADTQYFGPGTRLTVL.

The V gene is TRBV5-1, the J gene TRBJ1-5, with no clear D. Trimming removed 3 bases from V and 0 bases from J, with 10 bases in between. Germline loops: CDR1 SGHRS, CDR2 YFSETQ. There are 15 residues in the CDR3. CDR3 region: CASSSDAHSNQPQHF. CDR3 nucleotides: TGCGCCAGCAGCTCGGATGCTCATAGCAATCAGCCCCAGCATTTT.

The rearrangement uses TRBV27 and TRBJ2-7; 9 nucleotides agree with TRBD1. CDR3 size: 14 residues. The V gene's germline CDR1 is MNHEY and CDR2 SMNVEV (reference sequence). The V and J ends lost 0 bases and 5 bases, in that order; junction bases with no gene match: 2. The CDR3 protein is CASSLSGTGNEQYF. The CDR3 bases are TGTGCCAGCAGTTTATCGGGGACAGGGAACGAGCAGTACTTC.

This clonotype has more than one count but fewer than ten. The chain couples TRBV4-1 to TRBJ2-7; 9 nucleotides match TRBD1. This CDR3 spans 14 amino acids. CDR1 and CDR2 from the germline V gene are MGHRA and YSYEKL. V shed 4 bases, J shed 4 bases, and the junction held 5 bases outside the gene matches. The chain's CDR3 is CASSRDRGFYEQYF. The CDR3 DNA reads as TGCGCCAGCAGCCGCGACAGGGGGTTTTACGAGCAGTACTTC.

The rearrangement links TRBV5-4 to TRBJ2-1; 12 bases are a match to TRBD2. Trimming took 6 bases from V and 2 from J; bases not matched to a gene: 21. CDR1 and CDR2 from the germline V gene are SGHNT and YYREEE (reference sequence). CDR3 length equals 21 residues. The CDR3 region has the DNA TGTGCCAGCACCAGACGAAGACTAGCGGGAGTGGGTGTAGTGGCCTACAATGAGCAGTTCTTC. This sequence encodes CASTRRRLAGVGVVAYNEQFF. Full variable domain (rest looked up from reference TRBV5-4 and TRBJ2-1): ETGVTQSPTHLIKTRGQQVTLRCSSQSGHNTVSWYQQALGQGPQFIFQYYREEENGRGNFPPRFSGLQFPNYSSELNVNALELDDSALYLCASTRRRLAGVGVVAYNEQFFGPGTRLTVL.

The chain is built from TRBV27 and TRBJ1-1; D may be TRBD1 (6 bases). Germline CDR1 MNHEY, CDR2 SMNVEV (reference sequence). V lost 0 bases, J lost 5 bases, and 13 bases lay in between. There are 15 residues in the CDR3. DNA of the CDR3: TGTGCCAGCAGTTTATCGAGGGGGGGTCGGACTGAAGCTTTCTTT. Translation gives CASSLSRGGRTEAFF.

This chain connects TRBV20-1 to TRBJ2-1; TRBD2 agrees at 7 bases. This CDR3 has 16 residues. The ends lost 1 base at V and 10 bases at J; junction bases unmatched: 16. The germline gives CDR1 DFQATT, CDR2 SNEGSKA (reference sequence). The CDR3 sequence: CSARGPGTIRPGEQFF. In nucleotides, the CDR3 is TGCAGTGCTAGAGGGCCCGGGACTATCAGGCCAGGGGAGCAGTTCTTC.

This clonotype was counted once. The chain is built from TRBV29-1 and TRBJ1-1, with D unclear. Looked up from germline, CDR1 is SQVTM and CDR2 is ANQGSEA. V was cut by 4 bases and J by 1 base, with 10 bases left in between. The CDR3 totals 13 residues. The CDR3 DNA is TGCAGCGTTGGGGTCGGCCAGAACACTGAAGCTTTCTTT. This gives the protein CSVGVGQNTEAFF. The complete variable domain, with remaining parts taken from reference TRBV29-1 and TRBJ1-1, reads SAVISQKPSRDICQRGTSLTIQCQVDSQVTMMFWYRQQPGQSLTLIATANQGSEATYESGFVIDKFPISRPNLTFSTLTVSNMSPEDSSIYLCSVGVGQNTEAFFGQGTRLTVV.

V and J are TRBV7-6 and TRBJ1-3, with D perhaps TRBD1 (5 bases). Deletions cut 4 bases from V and 4 bases from J, with 20 bases between. This CDR3 has 17 amino acids. Germline V gene sequence: CDR1 SGHVS, CDR2 FNYEAQ. In DNA form, the CDR3 reads TGTGCCAGCAGCTCCCTGGCACAGGTAGTCAGCGGAAACACCATATATTTT. Its protein product is CASSSLAQVVSGNTIYF.

The chain recombines TRBV10-3 with TRBJ2-7; D perhaps matches TRBD2 (6 bases). The germline CDR1 and CDR2 sequences are ENHRY and SYGVKD. V lost 3 bases, J lost 3 bases, and 9 bases lay in between. There are 13 residues in the CDR3. DNA for the CDR3: TGTGCCATCAGTGAAGGGACTGGCTACGAGCAGTACTTC. Protein sequence: CAISEGTGYEQYF.

The chain joins TRBV6-6 to TRBJ2-7, with TRBD1 matching over 11 bases. V trimming: 0 bases; J trimming: 3 bases; junction bases outside the gene matches: 10. This CDR3 contains 18 residues. Germline CDR1 reads MNHNY; CDR2 reads SVGAGI (reference sequence). Here the CDR3 DNA reads TGTGCCAGCAGTTACTCCAACACCCCGGGACAGGGGGGCTACGAGCAGTACTTC. Protein sequence: CASSYSNTPGQGGYEQYF.

The rearrangement links TRBV25-1 to TRBJ1-2; a possible D gene is TRBD1 (6 bases). In germline, CDR1 is MGHDK, CDR2 SYGVNS. V was shortened by 1 base and J by 6 bases, with 9 bases between the two germline ends. The CDR3 contains 13 residues. The chain's CDR3 is CASSEWGADGYTF. In DNA form, the CDR3 reads TGTGCCAGCAGTGAATGGGGGGCGGATGGCTACACCTTC.

This clonotype was observed at least ten times. This chain uses TRBV7-2 with TRBJ2-1; either TRBD1 or TRBD2 may fit D (5 bases each). Trimming pared 5 bases from V and 4 bases from J, leaving 24 bases between. Germline loops: CDR1 SGHTA, CDR2 FQGNSA. The CDR3 length is 18 residues. This CDR3 is CASSLAPPGTLLYNEQFF. CDR3 sequence (DNA): TGTGCCAGCAGCCTTGCCCCCCCCGGGACCCTCCTTTACAATGAGCAGTTCTTC.

The rearrangement uses TRBV18 and TRBJ1-3; D might be TRBD1 (5 bases). Germline values: CDR1 KGHSH, CDR2 LQKENI. CDR3 length: 15 amino acids. Trimming left V 6 bases short and J 4 bases short, with 16 bases between. CDR3 protein: CASSHSETAGNTIYF. The CDR3 bases are TGTGCCAGCTCGCATTCGGAGACAGCCGGAAACACCATATATTTT.

The sample holds one count of this clonotype. This chain connects TRBV20-1 to TRBJ2-7; 10 bases align to TRBD2. With V trimmed by 2 bases and J by 4 bases, 11 bases remained unmatched. The CDR3 loop spans 16 amino acids. The germline gives CDR1 DFQATT, CDR2 SNEGSKA (reference sequence). The CDR3 DNA reads as TGCAGTGCTAGACACCTCGGACTAGCGGCCCTATACGAGCAGTACTTC. This translates into CSARHLGLAALYEQYF.

The chain uses TRBV6-5 and TRBJ1-4; D gene uncertain. CDR1 is MNHEY, CDR2 SVGAGI, per germline. CDR3 size: 14 residues. V was pared by 2 bases and J by 8 bases, with 12 bases between. CDR3 sequence reads: CASSYKGIGEKLFF. For the CDR3, the DNA is TGTGCCAGCAGTTACAAGGGTATTGGCGAAAAACTGTTTTTT.

This clonotype was found many times. The genes are TRBV11-3 and TRBJ1-1, with no clear D. V lost 3 bases, J lost 1 base, and 6 bases lay in between. Germline V CDR1 and CDR2: SGHNT, YENEEA. This CDR3 has 13 amino acids. The CDR3 coding sequence is TGTGCCAGCAGCTTTTTTGAGAACACTGAAGCTTTCTTT. It encodes CASSFFENTEAFF. The full variable domain, its missing parts supplied by reference TRBV11-3 and TRBJ1-1, is EAGVVQSPRYKIIEKKQPVAFWCNPISGHNTLYWYLQNLGQGPELLIRYENEEAVDDSQLPKDRFSAERLKGVDSTLKIQPAELGDSAVYLCASSFFENTEAFFGQGTRLTVV.